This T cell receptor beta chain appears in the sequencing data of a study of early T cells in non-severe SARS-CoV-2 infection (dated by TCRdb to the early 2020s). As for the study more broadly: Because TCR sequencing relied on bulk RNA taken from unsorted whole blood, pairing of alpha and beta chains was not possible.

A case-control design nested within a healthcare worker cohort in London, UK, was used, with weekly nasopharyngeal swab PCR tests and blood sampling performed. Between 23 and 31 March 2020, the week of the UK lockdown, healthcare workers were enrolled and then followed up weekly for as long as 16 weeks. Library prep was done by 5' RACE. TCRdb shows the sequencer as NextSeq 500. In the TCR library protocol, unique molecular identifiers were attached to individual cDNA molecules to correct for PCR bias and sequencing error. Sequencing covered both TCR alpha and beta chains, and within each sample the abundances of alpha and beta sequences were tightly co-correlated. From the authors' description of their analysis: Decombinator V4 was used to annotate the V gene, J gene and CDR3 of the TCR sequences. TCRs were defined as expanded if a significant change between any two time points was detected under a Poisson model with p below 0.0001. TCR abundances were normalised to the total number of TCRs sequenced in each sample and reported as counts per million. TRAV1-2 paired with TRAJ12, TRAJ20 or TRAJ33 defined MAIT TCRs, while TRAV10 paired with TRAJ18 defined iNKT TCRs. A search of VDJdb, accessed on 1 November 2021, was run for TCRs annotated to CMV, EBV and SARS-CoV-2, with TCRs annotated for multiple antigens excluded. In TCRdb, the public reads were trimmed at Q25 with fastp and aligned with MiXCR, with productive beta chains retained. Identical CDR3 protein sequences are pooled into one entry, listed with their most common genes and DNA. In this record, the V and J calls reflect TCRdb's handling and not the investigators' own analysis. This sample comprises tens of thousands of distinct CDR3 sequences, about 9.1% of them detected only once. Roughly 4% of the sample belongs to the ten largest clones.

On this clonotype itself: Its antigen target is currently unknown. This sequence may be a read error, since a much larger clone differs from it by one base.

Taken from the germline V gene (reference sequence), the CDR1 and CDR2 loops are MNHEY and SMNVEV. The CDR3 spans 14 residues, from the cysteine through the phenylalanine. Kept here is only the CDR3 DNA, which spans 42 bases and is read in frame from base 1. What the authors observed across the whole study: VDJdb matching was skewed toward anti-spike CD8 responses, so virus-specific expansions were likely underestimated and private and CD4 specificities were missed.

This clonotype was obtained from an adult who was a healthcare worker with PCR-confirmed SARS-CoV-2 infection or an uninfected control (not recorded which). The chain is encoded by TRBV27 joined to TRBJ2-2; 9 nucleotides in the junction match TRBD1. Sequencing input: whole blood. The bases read TGTGCCAGCAGTTACAGGGGGCGCGACGGGGAGCCGTTTTTT. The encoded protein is CASSYRGRDGEPFF.